This paragraph covers one TCR beta chain sequence. This clone was counted a single time. Its antigen is still unknown. No qualities accompany the bases; no much larger clone lies one base away. CDR1 and CDR2, per the germline V gene (reference sequence), are MNHNY and SVGAGI. Taken from cysteine to phenylalanine, the CDR3 has 14 residues. Of all the DNA, just the CDR3 is kept, 42 bases in frame from base 1. The V and J ends are trimmed by 5 bases and 0 bases, leaving 10 bases between them. This entry comes from a study of shared clonotypes between healthy human individuals (dated by TCRdb to between 2020 and 2021). Describing the broader study: A couple of women and a few men aged 18 to 49 years were included in the cohort. For each donor, three plates each were used for CD4 naive and CD4 memory, two plates were used for CD8 naive, and one plate was used for CD8 memory. To estimate repertoire size and how much clonotype sharing occurs between individuals, the study deeply sequenced the blood TCR repertoires of 4 to 6 healthy adults. To increase sequencing depth and limit assay-specific biases, TCR repertoire library preparation and sequencing were carried out by different laboratories using diverse techniques. Leukapheresis yielded between about 0.9 and 9 billion PBMCs per donor.

Healthy HIV-negative adults with no recently reported acute infections or vaccinations were included as donors. Every donor was a Caucasian adult living in Nashville, Tennessee, USA. CD4+ T cells were enriched by magnetic negative selection; naive cells were then positively selected on CD45RA, and the negative fraction formed the memory subset. Blood was collected by leukapheresis, and PBMCs were isolated by Ficoll-Histopaque density gradient centrifugation and then cryopreserved in liquid nitrogen vapor phase. Analytical flow cytometry was used to check the purity and quantity of each magnetically sorted T cell population. Genomic DNA was isolated from each sorted fraction and quantified by UV absorbance on a Nanodrop 2000c. Using the deep immunoSEQ assay, multiplex PCR amplified TCR CDR3 regions from genomic DNA. Extracted genomic DNA from each cell subset was distributed evenly across all wells of several immunoSEQ 96-well plates, and each plate was treated as a replicate. Each replicate PCR for sorted subsets received approximately 200 ng genomic DNA, equal to 30,000 or so T cell genomes. The purified libraries were quantified using a Qubit 3.0 fluorometer, sized with a Bioanalyzer 2100, and then quantified again using the KAPA Library Quantification kit. A separate single-read 150-cycle Illumina NextSeq 550 flow cell was used to sequence each immunoSEQ 96-well plate. The study's processing was this. Because the immunoSEQ output held only junctional sequences and lacked quality scores, the filtering could not match the filtering applied to full-length reads. To assign V/J genes and CDR3, sequences were annotated using PyIR, a Python wrapper for IgBLAST v1.9, with IMGT germline references. Reads were removed for weak V/J assignments (E-value above 1e-6), missing CDR3, stop codons, out-of-frame junctions, or ambiguous translated residues. V3J clonotypes were defined as sequences sharing an identical inferred V gene, J gene, and CDR3 amino acid sequence. Percentage overlap between repertoires was computed as shared unique clonotypes divided by the size of the smaller repertoire. Three approaches were used to assess repertoire richness: RTK rarefaction, the Chao1 estimator, and Recon v2.1 estimates of unobserved clonotypes. For all TCRbeta clonotypes obtained by the gDNA method from a few donors, generation probabilities were computed with OLGA. In its TCRdb copy, this immuneACCESS table keeps in-frame sequences only and misses some clones. Where compared with another copy, unresolved V genes explain less than half of these, and the others have no known cause. V, J and clone size were drawn from that table, and D and trimming were deduced from the DNA. Recorded for this sample are about 710,000 clones; roughly 73% of them occurred a single time. Of the sample, around 2% falls within the top ten clones.

What the authors observed across the whole study: Estimated clonotype richness was generally larger for naive than for memory subsets. Across several donors, around 5% of naive CD4, roughly 3.8% of naive CD8, around 2.5% of memory CD4, and roughly 0.4% of memory CD8 clonotypes were shared. Only blood was sampled, and tissue TCR repertoires likely differ from those in blood. Pairwise subsampling indicated that sequencing depth was expected to affect the degree of clonotype sharing among donors. The genetic and exposure-history diversity represented was limited by the small number of donors. Compared with non-shared clonotypes, the clonotypes found in all four sorted-subset donors had higher generation probabilities. Incomplete sequencing was indicated by rarefaction of sorted-subset datasets, despite the large sequencing depth.

The sequenced material came from memory CD4+ T cells sorted from blood. According to the study, the label for this sample's cell subset or site signals: CD45RA-negative fraction. The chain uses TRBV6-6 and TRBJ1-1; possibly the D gene is TRBD1, per 6 matching bases. This TCR derives from a woman aged 25 to 39 in good health. The DNA is TGTGCCAGCAGTACGTCAGGGGTGAACACTGAAGCTTTCTTT. Translated, it gives CASSTSGVNTEAFF.